Listed below are T cell receptor beta chains from one sample, sequenced in a study of T cell responses to AZD1222 COVID-19 vaccine. The data were produced by immunoSEQ multiplex PCR, yet TCRdb's version contains in-frame clones alone and is incomplete. The data contain approximately 110,000 clones, around 82% of them singletons. Specimen: peripheral blood, collected on day 0 of AZD1222 vaccination. Receptors were obtained from an adult in good health. Both conserved end residues are part of each CDR3. D genes are given only for firm matches.

d_gene: TRBD1; v_gene: TRBV2; CDR3aa: CASSENRGPYNEQFF
d_gene: .; v_gene: TRBV14; CDR3aa: CASSQGFGQSGTQETQYF
d_gene: .; v_gene: TRBV20-1; CDR3aa: CSAKVNTEAFF
d_gene: .; v_gene: TRBV9; CDR3aa: CASSVVLGPEAFF
d_gene: .; v_gene: TRBV10-3; CDR3aa: CAIGTNTEAFF
d_gene: .; v_gene: TRBV30; CDR3aa: CAWSFSGGRQNTEAFF
d_gene: .; v_gene: TRBV7-9; CDR3aa: CASSRLNTEAFF
d_gene: TRBD1; v_gene: TRBV14; CDR3aa: CASSQGQGVQRPYEQYF
d_gene: .; v_gene: TRBV29-1; CDR3aa: CSVVFHQETQYF
d_gene: .; v_gene: TRBV6-5; CDR3aa: CASSLREESYEQYF
d_gene: .; v_gene: TRBV4-1; CDR3aa: CASSQEGEGETQYF
d_gene: .; v_gene: TRBV6-6; CDR3aa: CASINSGAQETQYF
d_gene: .; v_gene: TRBV3-1/TRBV3-2; CDR3aa: CASSHGSSYEQYF
d_gene: .; v_gene: TRBV11-1; CDR3aa: CASSLAGAVYEQYF
d_gene: .; v_gene: TRBV2; CDR3aa: CASRTNPTPYEKLFF
d_gene: TRBD1; v_gene: TRBV5-5; CDR3aa: CASSFRQGAETQYF
d_gene: .; v_gene: TRBV7-2; CDR3aa: CASSLDGSFYNEQFF
d_gene: .; v_gene: TRBV3-1/TRBV3-2; CDR3aa: CASSQEAGFGGYTF
d_gene: TRBD1; v_gene: TRBV11-2; CDR3aa: CASSLDPGQDGQPQHF
d_gene: .; v_gene: TRBV7-2; CDR3aa: CASSFRAGETQYF
d_gene: .; v_gene: TRBV2; CDR3aa: CASSTTGWALF
d_gene: TRBD1; v_gene: TRBV2; CDR3aa: CASSPGQGRGGNQPQHF
d_gene: .; v_gene: TRBV7-3; CDR3aa: CASSLQGSDGYTF
d_gene: .; v_gene: TRBV29-1; CDR3aa: CSVELGGGRANEKLFF
d_gene: .; v_gene: TRBV19; CDR3aa: CASSRDPGVPETQYF
d_gene: .; v_gene: TRBV18; CDR3aa: CASSPPGRNTEAFF
d_gene: TRBD1; v_gene: TRBV5-1; CDR3aa: CASSKGQGYDEQYF
d_gene: TRBD1; v_gene: TRBV12-5; CDR3aa: CASGLVEGAPQHF
d_gene: .; v_gene: TRBV4-1; CDR3aa: CASSQVVAENQPQHF
d_gene: .; v_gene: TRBV5-1; CDR3aa: CASSWDHNEQFF
d_gene: .; v_gene: TRBV7-9; CDR3aa: CASTTGGHEQYF
d_gene: .; v_gene: TRBV28; CDR3aa: CASSLSDSTDTQYF
d_gene: .; v_gene: TRBV25-1; CDR3aa: CATRGLWGNEQFF
d_gene: .; v_gene: TRBV5-1; CDR3aa: CASSSIVGPNTGELFF
d_gene: .; v_gene: TRBV10-3; CDR3aa: CAISDFRGGGTEAFF
d_gene: .; v_gene: TRBV19; CDR3aa: CASTTIAGAKNIQYF
d_gene: .; v_gene: TRBV15; CDR3aa: CATSRAGSGANVLTF
d_gene: .; v_gene: TRBV27; CDR3aa: CASSPSLGGANVLTF
d_gene: .; v_gene: TRBV19; CDR3aa: CASSMDTFSPLHF
d_gene: .; v_gene: TRBV18; CDR3aa: CASSPSVGTGELFF
d_gene: .; v_gene: TRBV6-5; CDR3aa: CASSYGITGYNEQFF
d_gene: .; v_gene: TRBV12-5; CDR3aa: CASGLGPYNSPLHF
d_gene: .; v_gene: TRBV24-1; CDR3aa: CATSEGGLNTGELFF
d_gene: .; v_gene: TRBV5-4; CDR3aa: CASSSGGAYATNEKLFF
d_gene: .; v_gene: TRBV5-4; CDR3aa: CASSLGAASYNEQFF
d_gene: .; v_gene: TRBV28; CDR3aa: CASSARDEKLFF
d_gene: .; v_gene: TRBV19; CDR3aa: CATGELGLYNEQFF
d_gene: .; v_gene: TRBV28; CDR3aa: CASRQTRLVAEAFF
d_gene: .; v_gene: TRBV5-8; CDR3aa: CASSLELRGRANEKLFF
d_gene: .; v_gene: TRBV12-3/TRBV12-4; CDR3aa: CASSLLVVEQFF
d_gene: .; v_gene: TRBV28; CDR3aa: CASSLAAAGATDTQYF